This TCR beta chain was captured by sequencing in a study of CD8+CD57+ T cells in acquired aplastic anemia. In the study overall: Isolated CD4+ and CD8+ cells, once sorted, yielded DNA averaging approximately 3 ug. For CD4+ cells, healthy donors had an average of roughly 11 million reads. Study-wide results and caveats: Patients did not significantly differ from controls in CD8+ Simpson's diversity.

Regarding this clonotype: No antigen is known for it. A read error may produce the germline difference seen at one junction end.

It was genomic DNA that served as the template for profiling TCR beta VDJ and CDR3. MiXCR was run by TCRdb on the reads, yielding one entry per CDR3 protein. The repertoire holds roughly 170,000 distinct CDR3 sequences, with approximately 60% as singletons. Germline V lookup: CDR1 MNHNS, CDR2 SASEGT. CDR3 length: 16 amino acids. This TCR was recovered from a human donor in good health. The chain couples TRBV6-1 to TRBJ2-3; tentative D call: TRBD2 (6 bases). Specimen: sorted CD4+, CD8+, or CD8+CD57+ T cells (not recorded which) from PBMCs. The CDR3 sequence is CASSPMRDSHTDTRYF. CDR3 DNA sequence: TGTGCCAGCAGTCCTATGAGGGACTCCCACACAGATACGCGGTATTTT.